This T cell receptor beta chain is from a study of tumor-infiltrating lymphocytes in localized non-small cell lung cancer (dated by TCRdb to 2020 to 2022). With regard to the full study: The cohort covered several histologies, both smokers and never-smokers, and patients whose samples were collected after neoadjuvant chemotherapy. A total of 60 or so patients were included in the paired tumor versus uninvolved lung comparison of immunoSEQ T-cell fraction. Flow cytometry, multiplex immunofluorescence, RNA-seq, exome sequencing and proteomics were applied to the same patients as TCR sequencing, which was one of several integrated assays. The overall ICON cohort comprised around 150 surgical patients with localized non-small cell lung cancer whose tumors were resected. From each patient came resected tumor tissue plus uninvolved lung tissue from that same patient, and the uninvolved lung tissue was described as non-adjacent to the tumor.

TCR sequencing with the immunoSEQ assay provided the T-cell fraction in tumor and uninvolved lung tissue. Per the original workflow: For survival analysis, patients were divided into high (upper tertile) and low (lower two tertiles) T-cell fraction groups, which were compared by log-rank test. A signed-rank test was used to test paired tumor versus uninvolved lung differences in T-cell fraction. TCRdb's version of the immuneACCESS table is confined to in-frame rearrangements and falls short of the full clone set. An unresolved V gene accounts for under half of the shortfall where checked; the remainder is of unknown origin. The D gene and trimming were derived from the DNA, and the V and J assignments and clone size from that table. The sample table holds 9,500 to 15,000 clones, of which 60% to 85% were seen once. Of the sample, 4% to 5% is held by the ten largest clones. The CDR3, from cysteine to phenylalanine, totals 14 residues. Just the 42-base CDR3 DNA is kept, in frame starting at base 1. The germline V gene encodes CDR1 KGHSH and CDR2 LQKENI. For this chain, trimming is 5 bases at the V end and 7 bases at the J end, and the number of junction bases without a gene match is 4.

Note on this clone: The specificity of this receptor is unknown. No base-level quality is on record; no much larger clone is a single base apart.

Enrollment in ICON was initiated in April 2016, and the last patient was enrolled in 2018. Fresh tumor and matched uninvolved tissue for in-depth immune analyses, including TCR sequencing, were collected from a subcohort of fewer than 95 patients. DNA for TCR sequencing was isolated from bulk tissue, and no cell sorting was done. The research as a whole found: Different pieces of the same tissue were used for different assays, so technical variation could not be separated from intratumor heterogeneity. No difference in TCR-derived T-cell fraction was observed between the flow cytometry-defined immunotypes IM1 (good prognosis) and IM2 (poor prognosis). Assay coverage varied across patients depending on available tissue quantity, so only a subset of the cohort had TCR sequencing. Higher T cell infiltration in tumors than in uninvolved lung tissue was supported by TCRbeta sequencing, consistent with immunofluorescence CD3 counts. Recurrence-free survival showed no association with tumor T-cell fraction measured by TCR sequencing (p = 0.61).

The TCR originated in a human donor with non-small cell lung cancer. In this chain, TRBV18 is recombined with TRBJ2-1, and 11 bases in between align with TRBD1. Sequencing was performed on lung tumor tissue. The CDR3 reads CASSGQGADNEQFF. At the DNA level, the sequence is TGTGCCAGCTCAGGACAGGGGGCTGATAATGAGCAGTTCTTC.